The 3 T cell receptor beta chains reported below all come from one sample, sequenced in a study of blood T cell repertoires in COVID-19. TCRdb's copy holds only in-frame clones and misses some; the assay was immunoSEQ multiplex PCR. The sample holds roughly 180,000 clones; 70% to 85% are singletons and the top ten take about 1.2%. The source material was peripheral blood. These receptors all come from a man aged 60-69 years who had recovered from COVID-19.

J is TRBJ2-3 and V is TRBV7-9, with D perhaps TRBD2 (6 bases). This CDR3 has 16 amino acids. The germline V and J ends were trimmed by 5 bases and 0 bases, with 15 bases remaining between them. Germline CDR1 is SEHNR and CDR2 is FQNEAQ (reference sequence). The CDR3: CASSLLGGTSTDTQYF. CDR3 nucleotide sequence: TGTGCCAGCAGCCTTCTAGGAGGGACTAGCACAGATACGCAGTATTTT.

This sequence joins TRBV7-2 and TRBJ2-1, with 8 bases fitting TRBD1. CDR1 is SGHTA and CDR2 is FQGNSA in the germline V gene. The CDR3 covers 18 residues. V was pared by 3 bases and J by 3 bases, with 13 bases of the junction left unmatched. Here the CDR3 DNA reads TGTGCCAGCAGCTTTAACAACCCTAGGACAGGGATCTACAATGAGCAGTTCTTC. Translation: CASSFNNPRTGIYNEQFF. Supplemented by reference TRBV7-2 and TRBJ2-1, the full variable domain reads GAGVSQSPSNKVTEKGKDVELRCDPISGHTALYWYRQSLGQGLEFLIYFQGNSAPDKSGLPSDRFSAERTGGSVSTLTIQRTQQEDSAVYLCASSFNNPRTGIYNEQFFGPGTRLTVL.

The rearrangement links TRBV3-1 (or the pseudogene TRBV3-2) to TRBJ1-4; no definite D call. In germline, CDR1 is LGHDT, CDR2 YNNKEL (reference sequence). The CDR3 consists of 12 residues. The V end lost 0 bases, the J end lost 10 bases, and 6 bases lay between the germline ends. This CDR3 is CASSQDSGKLFF. CDR3 nucleotides: TGTGCCAGCAGCCAAGACTCGGGAAAACTGTTTTTT.